This passage covers 13 T cell receptor beta chains from one sample sequenced in a study of blood T cells in healthy people across ages. It was with a sample-barcoded 5' primer and a J-beta primer mix that a second PCR of roughly 7 to 12 cycles was run. TCRdb itself ran the 5' RACE reads through MiXCR, one entry per CDR3 protein. Of fewer than 2 million distinct CDR3 sequences detected, about 39% appear once; the ten largest clones hold roughly 23%. The sequenced sample was blood. The receptor set was obtained from a human donor in good health.

In the case of this clonotype: At one of its ends the junction is not consistent with the germline gene, which may arise from a read error. This chain joins TRBV10-3 and TRBJ2-1; tentative D call: TRBD1 (5 bases). This CDR3 has 11 amino acids. Germline CDR1 and CDR2: ENHRY and SYGVKD. In DNA, the CDR3 is TGTGCCATCGGTGAGTCGACAGTTAAGTTCTTC. This gives the protein CAIGESTVKFF.

This clonotype was detected only a few times. The gene calls are TRBV6-5 and TRBJ2-7, with TRBD1 identical over 9 bases. Losses at the gene ends were 3 bases for V and 1 base for J; bases not matched to a gene: 4. Germline V CDR1 and CDR2: MNHEY, SVGAGI. The CDR3 loop spans 15 amino acids. CDR3 DNA: TGTGCCAGCAGTTATGCCGGGACAGGGTCCTACGAGCAGTACTTC. It codes for CASSYAGTGSYEQYF.

This clonotype showed up just a few times. The V call is TRBV6-1, the J call TRBJ1-1; possible D gene TRBD1, 5 bases. The V gene lost 6 bases and the J gene lost 0 bases, with 11 bases spanning the gap. The CDR3 is made up of 14 amino acids. Per germline, CDR1 MNHNS and CDR2 SASEGT. The CDR3: CASSAGRMNTEAFF. DNA for the CDR3: TGTGCCAGCAGCGCGGGACGTATGAACACTGAAGCTTTCTTT.

This chain links TRBV2 with TRBJ2-7; D not resolved. Germline V gene lookup returns CDR1 SNHLY and CDR2 FYNNEI. V lost 2 bases to trimming and J lost 3 bases, with 11 bases between them. This CDR3 is built from 14 residues. Written as DNA, the CDR3 is TGTGCCAGCAGTGAACGGCCAGACTTCTACGAGCAGTACTTC. Protein product: CASSERPDFYEQYF. The full variable domain, rest sourced from reference TRBV2 and TRBJ2-7, is EPEVTQTPSHQVTQMGQEVILRCVPISNHLYFYWYRQILGQKVEFLVSFYNNEISEKSEIFDDQFSVERPDGSNFTLKIRSTKLEDSAMYFCASSERPDFYEQYFGPGTRLTVT.

Only a few counts were recorded for this clonotype. The chain employs TRBV7-2 and TRBJ1-6, with 10 bases lining up with TRBD1. The CDR3 has 15 residues. The V gene's germline CDR1 is SGHTA and CDR2 FQGNSA. Unmatched junction bases numbered 4, after V lost 3 bases and J lost 8 bases. CDR3 coding DNA: TGTGCCAGCAGCTTGACAGGGGGCGAAGATTCACCCCTCCACTTT. It is translated as CASSLTGGEDSPLHF.

The V gene is TRBV6-6, the J gene TRBJ1-6; 7 bases align to TRBD1. Germline CDR1 is MNHNY and CDR2 is SVGAGI (reference sequence). The J segment lost 6 bases and the V segment lost 5 bases, leaving 7 bases of the junction unmatched. CDR3 size: 15 residues. Here the CDR3 reads CASSTLDRINSPLHF. The CDR3 DNA sequence: TGTGCCAGCAGTACGCTGGACAGGATTAATTCACCCCTCCACTTT.

The chain carries TRBV27 and TRBJ1-5, with TRBD1 matching over 7 bases. After removal of 5 bases from V and 6 bases from J, the junction contained 7 bases not matched to a gene. The length of the CDR3 is 14 residues. Germline assignment: CDR1 MNHEY and CDR2 SMNVEV (reference sequence). The chain's CDR3 is CASSLRTGAQPQHF. The CDR3 DNA reads as TGTGCCAGCAGTCTTAGAACAGGGGCTCAGCCCCAGCATTTT.

The gene calls are TRBV12-3 or TRBV12-4 and TRBJ2-7, with D unresolved. This CDR3 has 13 amino acids. Between the trimmed V and J ends, which lost 6 bases and 1 base, there was a span of 10 bases. As DNA, the CDR3 is TGTGCCAGCAGCATCCCGTGGTCCTACGAGCAGTACTTC. It encodes CASSIPWSYEQYF.

This clonotype was observed once. V gene TRBV12-3 or TRBV12-4 combines with J gene TRBJ2-3, with D unresolved. V was trimmed by 5 bases and J by 2 bases, leaving 8 bases between them. The CDR3 consists of 13 residues. The chain's CDR3 is CASSGAFTDTQYF. DNA of the CDR3: TGTGCCAGCAGTGGAGCCTTCACAGATACGCAGTATTTT.

This clonotype was detected many times. DNA for the CDR3: TGCAGCGTTGGACACACGAACACTGAAGCTTTCTTT. Translated, it gives CSVGHTNTEAFF. V gene TRBV29-1 combines with J gene TRBJ1-1; no reliable D call. There are 12 residues in the CDR3. Trimming removed 4 bases from V and 1 base from J, with 7 bases in between. Germline CDR1 and CDR2: SQVTM and ANQGSEA. Looking up the rest from reference TRBV29-1 and TRBJ1-1 gives the full variable domain: SAVISQKPSRDICQRGTSLTIQCQVDSQVTMMFWYRQQPGQSLTLIATANQGSEATYESGFVIDKFPISRPNLTFSTLTVSNMSPEDSSIYLCSVGHTNTEAFFGQGTRLTVV.

The chain carries TRBV9 and TRBJ2-4, with D possibly being TRBD1 (6 bases). The DNA matches TRBJ2-5 better at its end, which makes the J call doubtful. The germline V gene encodes CDR1 SGDLS and CDR2 YYNGEE. The CDR3 runs 15 residues. CDR3 in amino acids: CASSQGQGLQETQYF. As DNA, the CDR3 is TGTGCCAGCAGCCAGGGGCAAGGCCTCCAAGAGACCCAGTACTTC.

The J gene is TRBJ2-6, the V gene TRBV7-6, with a tentative D call TRBD2 (5 bases). Trimming pared 7 bases from V and 4 bases from J, leaving 14 bases between. This CDR3 spans 15 amino acids. CDR1 is SGHVS and CDR2 is FNYEAQ in the germline V gene. The CDR3 loop reads CASIGGDSGANVLTF. The CDR3 DNA sequence: TGTGCCAGCATCGGAGGTGATTCCGGGGCCAACGTCCTGACTTTC.

This clonotype has only a few counts. The chain recombines TRBV7-9 with TRBJ2-4; D uncertain. The closer fit of TRBJ2-7 to the DNA end suggests the J call may be wrong. Germline values: CDR1 SEHNR, CDR2 FQNEAQ (reference sequence). This CDR3 has 15 residues. CDR3 DNA sequence: TGTGCCAGCAGCTTAGAGAAGGAAAGAATCTACGAGCAGTACTTC. Translated: CASSLEKERIYEQYF.